The rows below give T cell receptor beta chains drawn from one sample of a study of shared clonotypes between healthy human individuals. TCRdb keeps only in-frame clones here, not all; method: immunoSEQ multiplex PCR. The sample lists about 2.1 million clones; approximately 92% were seen once. The sample comprised naive CD8+ T cells from PBMCs. Receptors were obtained from a man between 18 and 29 years old in good health. Some clones in this sample may be carry-over from other donors' samples. Each CDR3 is given with its conserved first and last residue. Each record gives: D gene, J gene, V gene, CDR3 protein, CDR3 DNA. A D gene is named only where the DNA matches it firmly.

-	TRBJ2-2	TRBV7-2	CASSFIGELFF	TGTGCCAGCAGCTTCATCGGGGAGCTGTTTTTT
-	TRBJ1-2	TRBV28	CASSTLGGNYGYTF	TGTGCCAGCAGTACCTTAGGGGGTAACTATGGCTACACCTTC
TRBD2	TRBJ2-7	TRBV6-1	CASGEGPSHYEQYF	TGTGCCAGCGGGGAGGGGCCCAGCCACTACGAGCAGTACTTC
TRBD1	TRBJ2-7	TRBV7-8	CASSLVGWDRGRGYEQYF	TGTGCCAGCAGCTTAGTTGGATGGGACAGGGGGCGAGGTTACGAGCAGTACTTC
TRBD1	TRBJ1-1	TRBV15	CATSRERDRGNTEAFF	TGTGCCACCAGCAGAGAGAGGGACAGGGGGAACACTGAAGCTTTCTTT
TRBD1	TRBJ1-1	TRBV7-6	CASSYTGGGGTEAFF	TGTGCCAGCAGCTATACAGGGGGAGGCGGCACTGAAGCTTTCTTT
TRBD2	TRBJ2-5	TRBV9	CASSALAGGPIDETQYF	TGTGCCAGCAGCGCACTAGCGGGAGGGCCGATTGACGAGACCCAGTACTTC
-	TRBJ2-7	TRBV4-1	CASSHRDEAYEQYF	TGCGCCAGCAGCCATAGAGACGAAGCCTACGAGCAGTACTTC
TRBD2	TRBJ2-7	TRBV7-3	CASSPRESGRSYEQYF	TGTGCCAGCAGCCCCAGGGAAAGCGGGAGGTCCTACGAGCAGTACTTC
-	TRBJ2-3	TRBV19	CASSDVGITDTQYF	TGTGCCAGTAGTGACGTCGGGATCACAGATACGCAGTATTTT
TRBD1	TRBJ1-4	TRBV5-6	CASSLPVRDRDRKEKLFF	TGTGCCAGCAGCTTGCCGGTTCGGGATCGGGACAGGAAGGAAAAACTGTTTTTT
-	TRBJ1-5	TRBV10-3	CAISETRGQPQHF	TGTGCCATCAGTGAGACGAGGGGGCAGCCCCAGCATTTT
-	TRBJ2-7	TRBV4-3	CASSQGGRASYEQYF	TGCGCCAGCAGCCAAGGGGGCAGAGCTTCCTACGAGCAGTACTTC
-	TRBJ1-4	TRBV7-2	CASSLVFTLAEKLFF	TGTGCCAGCAGCTTAGTATTTACATTAGCTGAAAAACTGTTTTTT
-	TRBJ1-4	TRBV27	CASSPYPLPLANEKLFF	TGTGCCAGCAGTCCTTACCCTTTACCGCTGGCTAATGAAAAACTGTTTTTT
-	TRBJ1-1	TRBV9	CASSVAPGPEAFF	TGTGCCAGCAGCGTAGCCCCGGGGCCTGAAGCTTTCTTT